This is a list of T cell receptor beta chains from one sample in a study of molecular identifiers for immune sequencing clone quantification. TCRdb re-analysed the PCR reads in MiXCR, keeping a single row per CDR3 protein. The data contain 600,000 to 650,000 distinct CDR3 sequences, 15% to 20% of them seen just once; the ten biggest clones take up 0.85% to 0.9%. Input material: naive CD8+ T cells from blood, with Jurkat cell RNA spiked in. These receptors were obtained from a human donor in good health. Some libraries in this study had Jurkat cell RNA spiked in. The CDR3 runs from the conserved cysteine through the conserved F or W. D genes are given only for firm matches. For some rows the clone size is stated as once, few or many, or as a class when expanded; others skip it.

v_call	j_call	clone_size	d_call	cdr3_aa	cdr3_nt
TRBV12-3/TRBV12-4	TRBJ2-1	few	-	CASSLGVGLYNEQFF	TGTGCCAGCAGTTTAGGGGTAGGCCTTTACAATGAGCAGTTCTTC
TRBV27	TRBJ2-2	few	TRBD2	CASSAGTSAGELFF	TGTGCCAGCAGTGCCGGGACTAGCGCCGGGGAGCTGTTTTTT
TRBV2	TRBJ2-3	many	-	CASSPGHFTDTQYF	TGTGCCAGCAGTCCGGGACACTTCACAGATACGCAGTATTTT
TRBV7-2	TRBJ2-3	many	TRBD2	CASSLNVAGGVSGTQYF	TGTGCCAGCAGCTTAAATGTAGCGGGGGGGGTCTCGGGTACGCAGTATTTT
TRBV6-2/TRBV6-3	TRBJ1-6	many	TRBD1	CASSFGTGDNSPLHF	TGTGCCAGCAGTTTCGGGACAGGCGATAATTCACCCCTCCACTTT
TRBV7-9	TRBJ2-4	many	-	CASAGGEYSAKNIQYF	TGTGCCAGCGCCGGGGGCGAGTATTCAGCCAAAAACATTCAGTACTTC
TRBV24-1	TRBJ2-3	few	TRBD2	CATQTSGRVYTQYF	TGTGCCACGCAGACTAGCGGGAGGGTGTATACGCAGTATTTT
TRBV6-6	TRBJ2-7	many	-	CASTVGTPYEQYF	TGTGCCAGCACCGTCGGGACTCCATACGAGCAGTACTTC
TRBV30	TRBJ1-4	few	-	CAWSVLGGTNEKLFF	TGTGCCTGGAGTGTATTAGGGGGTACTAATGAAAAACTGTTTTTT
TRBV3-1	TRBJ2-5	many	-	CASSQGETRAVVTQYF	TGTGCCAGCAGCCAAGGGGAGACCAGGGCGGTCGTGACCCAGTACTTC
TRBV4-1	TRBJ1-2	few	TRBD1	CASSQGQGGFYGYTF	TGCGCCAGCAGCCAGGGACAGGGGGGTTTCTATGGCTACACCTTC
TRBV7-9	TRBJ2-5	-	TRBD2	CASSLELAGAVVETQYF	TGTGCCAGCAGCTTAGAGTTAGCGGGAGCGGTGGTGGAGACCCAGTACTTC
TRBV7-9	TRBJ2-5	many	-	CASSLAFDGPQETQYF	TGTGCCAGCAGCTTAGCATTCGACGGACCCCAAGAGACCCAGTACTTC
TRBV27	TRBJ2-3	many	TRBD2	CASSSAPLAGATSDTQYF	TGTGCCAGCAGTTCGGCCCCTCTAGCGGGGGCTACTAGCGATACGCAGTATTTT
TRBV6-2/TRBV6-3	TRBJ2-3	once	-	CASRSIAASTDTRYF	TGTGCCAGCAGATCCATAGCGGCTAGCACAGATACGCGGTATTTT